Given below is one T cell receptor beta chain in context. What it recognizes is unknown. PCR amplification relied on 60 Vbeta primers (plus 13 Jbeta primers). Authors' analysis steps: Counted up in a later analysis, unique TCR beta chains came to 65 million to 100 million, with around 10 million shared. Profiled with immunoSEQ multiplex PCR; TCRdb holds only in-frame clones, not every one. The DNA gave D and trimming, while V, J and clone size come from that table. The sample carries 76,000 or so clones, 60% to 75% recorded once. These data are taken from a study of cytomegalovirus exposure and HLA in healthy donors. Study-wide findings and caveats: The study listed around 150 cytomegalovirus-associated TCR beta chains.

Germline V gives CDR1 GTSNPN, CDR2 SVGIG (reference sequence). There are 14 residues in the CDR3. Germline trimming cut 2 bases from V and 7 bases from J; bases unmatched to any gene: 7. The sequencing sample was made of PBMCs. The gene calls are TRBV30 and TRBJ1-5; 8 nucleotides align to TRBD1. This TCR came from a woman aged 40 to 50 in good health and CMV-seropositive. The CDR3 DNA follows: TGTGCCTGGAGTTCCGGGACAGGCGAACAGCCCCAGCATTTT. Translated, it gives CAWSSGTGEQPQHF. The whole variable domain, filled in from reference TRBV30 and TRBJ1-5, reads SQTIHQWPATLVQPVGSPLSLECTVEGTSNPNLYWYRQAAGRGLQLLFYSVGIGQISSEVPQNLSASRPQDRQFILSSKKLLLSDSGFYLCAWSSGTGEQPQHFGDGTRLSIL.